These 22 T cell receptor beta chains originate from one sample sequenced in a study of blood T cell repertoires in COVID-19. The repertoire was sequenced with immunoSEQ multiplex PCR; TCRdb's copy has only in-frame clones and lacks some. The table includes some 130,000 clones, roughly two thirds detected once. Sequencing input: peripheral blood. The receptor set was obtained from a woman between 70 and 85 years old with acute or convalescent COVID-19.

V gene TRBV9 combines with J gene TRBJ1-6, with 11 positions matching TRBD1. The V segment lost 4 bases and the J segment 9 bases; nucleotides outside the gene matches: 9. The CDR3 loop spans 16 amino acids. From germline, CDR1 is SGDLS and CDR2 YYNGEE. This CDR3 reads CASSPGTGGRGSPLHF. CDR3 nucleotides: TGTGCCAGCAGCCCGGGGACAGGGGGAAGAGGTTCACCCCTCCACTTT.

This chain links TRBV28 with TRBJ2-7; the match to TRBD1 covers 8 bases. Germline V gene data show CDR1 as MDHEN and CDR2 as SYDVKM. The CDR3 length is 16 residues. The V gene end was trimmed by 5 bases and the J gene end by 0 bases; junction bases not matched to a gene: 9. The CDR3 nucleotides read TGTGCCAGCAGTCCGCCACTCGGGACAGGCTCCTACGAGCAGTACTTC. Translation gives CASSPPLGTGSYEQYF.

The gene calls are TRBV5-1 and TRBJ2-1; 7 bases are a match to TRBD1. CDR1 and CDR2 from the germline V gene are SGHRS and YFSETQ. The V segment lost 1 base and the J segment 7 bases; nucleotides outside the gene matches: 8. There are 15 residues in the CDR3. In DNA, the CDR3 is TGCGCCAGCAGCTTGACTTTGGGGACAGCTAATGAGCAGTTCTTC. The encoded protein is CASSLTLGTANEQFF.

The rearrangement links TRBV11-2 to TRBJ1-6; unclear D gene. Germline-derived CDR1 and CDR2 are SGHAT and FQNNGV. V lost 2 bases, J lost 9 bases, and 23 bases lay in between. The CDR3 totals 18 residues. The CDR3 reads CASSLNSGAPGGGSPLHF. CDR3 sequence (DNA): TGTGCCAGCAGCTTAAACTCGGGCGCCCCCGGAGGTGGTTCACCCCTCCACTTT.

This clone has a single count. The rearrangement uses TRBV28 and TRBJ2-1, with a tentative D call TRBD2 (6 bases). The CDR3 is made up of 15 amino acids. The V end was cut by 3 bases, the J end by 8 bases, with 17 bases between. Germline CDR1 reads MDHEN; CDR2 reads SYDVKM. CDR3 loop: CASSFSSAGFDEQFF. CDR3 DNA sequence: TGTGCCAGCAGTTTCTCTAGCGCTGGGTTCGATGAGCAGTTCTTC.

In its sample, this clone was seen a few times. The chain links TRBV10-1 to TRBJ2-2, with TRBD1 matching over 10 bases. The junction had 5 bases not matched to a gene; V was cut back by 4 bases and J by 3 bases. Germline V gene lookup returns CDR1 WNHNN and CDR2 SYGVQD (reference sequence). This CDR3 is 16 amino acids long. Here the CDR3 DNA reads TGCGCCAGCAGTGGTTCCGGGACAGGGGACACCGGGGAGCTGTTTTTT. As protein: CASSGSGTGDTGELFF.

At least ten counts were recorded for this clone. The rearrangement links TRBV7-8 to TRBJ1-2, with TRBD1 as a possible D gene (5 bases). CDR3 size: 15 residues. V was cut by 1 base and J by 1 base, with 10 bases left in between. Per germline, CDR1 SGHVS and CDR2 FQNEAQ. Written as DNA, the CDR3 is TGTGCCAGCAGCTTAGGTGTGACAGTTAACTATGGCTACACCTTC. This gives the protein CASSLGVTVNYGYTF. Supplemented by reference TRBV7-8 and TRBJ1-2, the full variable domain reads GAGVSQSPRYKVAKRGQDVALRCDPISGHVSLFWYQQALGQGPEFLTYFQNEAQLDKSGLPSDRFFAERPEGSVSTLKIQRTQQEDSAVYLCASSLGVTVNYGYTFGSGTRLTVV.

The V call is TRBV7-2, the J call TRBJ1-1; 9 positions agree with TRBD1. The CDR3 totals 15 residues. V was pared by 5 bases and J by 0 bases, with 4 bases of the junction left unmatched. Germline values: CDR1 SGHTA, CDR2 FQGNSA. CDR3 bases: TGTGCCAGCAGCCCCCGACAGGGGGTGAACACTGAAGCTTTCTTT. It codes for CASSPRQGVNTEAFF.

This clone was observed many times. This chain joins TRBV11-2 and TRBJ2-7; perhaps TRBD1 as D (7 bases). V lost 5 bases and J lost 2, with 13 bases in between. The CDR3 runs to 14 residues. Germline assignment: CDR1 SGHAT and CDR2 FQNNGV. The CDR3 is CASSPGGQTYEQYF. The CDR3, as DNA: TGTGCCAGCAGCCCAGGGGGGCAAACCTACGAGCAGTACTTC.

The rearrangement joins TRBV6-5 to TRBJ1-5; TRBD1 matches 7 bases. The J segment lost 2 bases and the V segment lost 6 bases, leaving 7 bases of the junction unmatched. The CDR3 consists of 15 residues. From germline, CDR1 is MNHEY and CDR2 SVGAGI. The CDR3 sequence is CASRREGAGNQPQHF. DNA of the CDR3: TGTGCCAGCAGGCGAGAGGGGGCTGGCAATCAGCCCCAGCATTTT.

The table lists this clone with a count of one. The chain joins TRBV7-9 to TRBJ1-3, with unresolved D. CDR1 and CDR2 (germline): SEHNR, FQNEAQ (reference sequence). The CDR3 sequence is 16 residues long. V dropped 3 bases and J dropped 2 bases, with 14 bases sitting between them. CDR3 nucleotides: TGTGCCAGCAGCTTTGGGCCCCTGAGTACTGGAAACACCATATATTTT. Amino acid sequence: CASSFGPLSTGNTIYF.

The chain is built from TRBV7-8 and TRBJ2-5, with D perhaps matching TRBD2 (7 bases). The CDR3 is made up of 17 amino acids. Trimming took off 5 bases at V and 4 bases at J, with 23 bases between the two ends. Looked up from germline, CDR1 is SGHVS and CDR2 is FQNEAQ. This chain's CDR3 is CASSRGGLGGSAETQYF. In DNA form, the CDR3 reads TGTGCCAGCAGCCGAGGGGGGTTGGGCGGGAGTGCAGAGACCCAGTACTTC.

This clone turned up a few times. V is TRBV5-1 and J is TRBJ1-1; D call uncertain. This CDR3 spans 14 amino acids. The V gene's germline CDR1 is SGHRS and CDR2 YFSETQ. Trimming pared 0 bases from V and 1 base from J, leaving 7 bases between. The CDR3 region is CASSLATWNTEAFF. The CDR3 DNA reads TGCGCCAGCAGCTTGGCAACTTGGAACACTGAAGCTTTCTTT.

The rearrangement uses TRBV28 and TRBJ1-1; perhaps TRBD1 as D (6 bases). The CDR3 is 14 amino acids. V lost 2 bases and J 6 bases, leaving 13 bases between the germline ends. Germline values: CDR1 MDHEN, CDR2 SYDVKM. Here the CDR3 DNA reads TGTGCCAGCAGTTTAAACAGGGTTATCGCTGAAGCTTTCTTT. This gives the protein CASSLNRVIAEAFF.

The chain recombines TRBV25-1 with TRBJ1-2, with D possibly TRBD1 on 5 matching bases. Deletions cut 4 bases from V and 0 bases from J, with 9 bases between. The CDR3 is 14 residues long. The V gene's germline CDR1 is MGHDK and CDR2 SYGVNS. In DNA form, the CDR3 reads TGTGCCAGCAGTGGTGACAGCTCTAACTATGGCTACACCTTC. Translation gives CASSGDSSNYGYTF.

The chain carries TRBV28 and TRBJ2-7; TRBD1 is a possible D gene (6 bases). CDR3 length: 12 amino acids. In germline, CDR1 is MDHEN, CDR2 SYDVKM. Trimming pared 5 bases from V and 9 bases from J, leaving 14 bases between. The CDR3 coding sequence is TGTGCCAGCAGTCAGAGACAGGATGTGCAGTACTTC. Translating gives CASSQRQDVQYF. Based on the CDR3 plus reference TRBV28 and TRBJ2-7, the full variable domain is DVKVTQSSRYLVKRTGEKVFLECVQDMDHENMFWYRQDPGLGLRLIYFSYDVKMKEKGDIPEGYSVSREKKERFSLILESASTNQTSMYLCASSQRQDVQYFGPGTRLTVT.

This clone was counted once. The chain is built from TRBV21-1 and TRBJ2-6; TRBD1, the table's D call, was not compared with the DNA. TRBV21-1 represents a pseudogene. The CDR3 is 18 residues long. The CDR3 loop reads CASSKVRKSFAGANVLTF. DNA of the CDR3: TGTGCCAGCAGCAAAGTCAGGAAGTCCTTCGCTGGGGCCAACGTCCTGACTTTC.

The chain has TRBV20-1 and TRBJ2-1, with 9 bases matching TRBD2. Trimming took 3 bases from V and 6 from J; bases not matched to a gene: 3. CDR3 size: 13 residues. CDR1 is DFQATT, CDR2 SNEGSKA, per germline (reference sequence). The CDR3 spells CSASGREGNEQFF. CDR3 coding DNA: TGCAGTGCTAGTGGGCGGGAGGGCAATGAGCAGTTCTTC.

This chain links TRBV25-1 with TRBJ2-3; D is perhaps TRBD2 (6 bases). This CDR3 is built from 14 residues. Germline lookup yields CDR1 MGHDK and CDR2 SYGVNS. V dropped 6 bases and J dropped 4 bases, with 14 bases sitting between them. The CDR3 protein is CASRSSGRPDTQYF. The CDR3 region has the DNA TGTGCCAGCAGATCCTCAGGGAGGCCAGATACGCAGTATTTT.

The rearrangement joins TRBV6-5 to TRBJ1-2; possible D gene TRBD1, 6 bases. The length of the CDR3 is 13 residues. Germline assignment: CDR1 MNHEY and CDR2 SVGAGI. Trimming took off 2 bases at V and 7 bases at J, with 11 bases between the two ends. DNA of the CDR3: TGTGCCAGCAGTTACGGGGGGGCCGGTGGCTACACCTTC. Protein: CASSYGGAGGYTF.

In this sample, this clone turned up once. The V and J genes are TRBV29-1 and TRBJ1-2, with 9 nucleotides matching TRBD1. Germline loops: CDR1 SQVTM, CDR2 ANQGSEA. The CDR3 loop spans 12 amino acids. J lost 3 bases, V lost 8 bases, and 4 bases had no gene match. The CDR3 sequence: CSFRDRDYGYTF. The CDR3 DNA sequence: TGCAGCTTCCGGGACAGGGACTATGGCTACACCTTC.

The chain has TRBV24-1 and TRBJ2-1, with D perhaps TRBD2 (5 bases). Germline V gene lookup returns CDR1 KGHDR and CDR2 SFDVKD. The CDR3 is 14 amino acids. Trimming shortened V by 3 bases and J by 7 bases, and 12 bases separated the two germline ends. The CDR3 nucleotides read TGTGCCACCAGTGATCCCGGGGTTCCGAATGAGCAGTTCTTC. Translation: CATSDPGVPNEQFF.